Listed below are T cell receptor beta chains from one sample, sequenced in a study of T-cell reconstitution after alpha-beta-depleted transplantation in children. One entry per CDR3 protein results from TCRdb running MiXCR on the PCR reads. The table lists 280,000 or so distinct CDR3 sequences, approximately 10% of them singletons. The sample consisted of peripheral blood, taken 180 days after TCRalphabeta/CD19-depleted stem cell transplant. These receptors originate from a male patient under 10 years old who had a stem cell transplant for chronic granulomatous disease, so the T cells may come from the graft donor. CDR3s include the opening cysteine and the closing phenylalanine or tryptophan. The order of the fields is CDR3 length, J gene, clone size, V gene, D gene, CDR3 protein, CDR3 DNA. D genes are given only for firm matches. Expanded clones get a size class; other rows say once, few or many, or leave the size out.

>18|TRBJ2-7|many|TRBV7-8|TRBD1
CASSLVLGTGLSSYEQYF
TGTGCCAGCAGCTTAGTTTTGGGGACAGGGCTTAGCTCCTACGAGCAGTACTTC
>15|TRBJ1-4|many|TRBV18|-
CASSFLLATNEKLFF
TGTGCCAGCTCCTTTCTCCTTGCAACTAATGAAAAACTGTTTTTT
>13|TRBJ2-3|-|TRBV7-2|-
CASSLVSLDTQYF
TGTGCCAGCAGCTTAGTTAGTTTAGATACGCAGTATTTT
>16|TRBJ2-3|many|TRBV7-8|TRBD2
CASSLGGLAGGSTQYF
TGTGCCAGCAGCTTAGGCGGGCTAGCGGGGGGATCTACGCAGTATTTT
>13|TRBJ1-5|few|TRBV30|-
CAWRGGGNQPQHF
TGTGCCTGGAGAGGAGGAGGCAATCAGCCCCAGCATTTT
>14|TRBJ2-1|many|TRBV12-3/TRBV12-4|TRBD2
CASGTIRLADEQFF
TGTGCCAGCGGAACTATAAGGCTAGCGGATGAGCAGTTCTTC
>13|TRBJ1-1|many|TRBV7-7|TRBD1
CASSKDRGSEAFF
TGTGCCAGCAGCAAGGACAGGGGAAGTGAAGCTTTCTTT
>14|TRBJ1-5|many|TRBV20-1|-
CSARDPGGGQPQHF
TGCAGTGCTAGAGATCCCGGGGGAGGTCAGCCCCAGCATTTT
>15|TRBJ2-3|-|TRBV4-3|TRBD2
CASSQTSGTTDTQYF
TGCGCCAGCAGCCAGACTAGCGGGACCACAGATACGCAGTATTTT
>14|TRBJ2-5|many|TRBV5-1|TRBD1
CASSYPTGQETQYF
TGCGCCAGCAGCTACCCGACAGGGCAAGAGACCCAGTACTTC
>15|TRBJ2-7|many|TRBV3-1|TRBD1
CASSQGGQGFYEQYF
TGTGCCAGCAGCCAAGGGGGACAGGGCTTTTACGAGCAGTACTTC
>15|TRBJ2-1|many|TRBV3-1|-
CASSQDSGTVNEQFF
TGTGCCAGCAGCCAAGATAGCGGGACAGTCAATGAGCAGTTCTTC
>12|TRBJ1-3|-|TRBV20-1|-
CSAGLSGNTIYF
TGCAGTGCCGGTCTCTCTGGAAACACCATATATTTT
>14|TRBJ1-2|few|TRBV28|-
CASSLPPTNYGYTF
TGTGCCAGCAGTTTACCCCCCACTAACTATGGCTACACCTTC
>16|TRBJ2-5|many|TRBV10-1|TRBD1
CASSERSGGRWETQYF
TGCGCCAGCAGTGAGAGGTCAGGGGGCAGGTGGGAGACCCAGTACTTC
>11|TRBJ2-7|many|TRBV20-1|TRBD2
CSARGGYEQYF
TGCAGTGCCCGCGGGGGGTACGAGCAGTACTTC
>16|TRBJ2-7|few|TRBV18|TRBD2
CASSPLPTSGAYEQYF
TGTGCCAGCTCACCCCTACCGACTAGCGGGGCCTACGAGCAGTACTTC
>15|TRBJ2-1|many|TRBV5-1|TRBD2
CASSPYGGRQNEQFF
TGCGCCAGCAGCCCATACGGCGGGAGGCAGAATGAGCAGTTCTTC
>15|TRBJ2-2|many|TRBV5-1|-
CASSLAATYTGELFF
TGCGCCAGCAGCTTGGCCGCGACCTACACCGGGGAGCTGTTTTTT
>14|TRBJ2-5|many|TRBV7-9|-
CASSSLAYKETQYF
TGTGCCAGCAGCTCCCTAGCGTACAAAGAGACCCAGTACTTC
>14|TRBJ2-3|many|TRBV29-1|TRBD1
CSVSYRGSTDTQYF
TGCAGCGTTTCCTACAGGGGGAGCACAGATACGCAGTATTTT
>13|TRBJ1-1|-|TRBV18|-
CASSGSLYTEAFF
TGTGCCAGCTCAGGCTCCCTCTACACTGAAGCTTTCTTT
>15|TRBJ2-2|-|TRBV28|TRBD1
CARSKDRVVTGELFF
TGTGCCAGGAGTAAGGACAGGGTGGTGACCGGGGAGCTGTTTTTT
>12|TRBJ2-5|many|TRBV7-9|-
CASSRPSETQYF
TGTGCCAGCAGCCGCCCCTCAGAGACCCAGTACTTC
>13|TRBJ2-1|many|TRBV7-8|-
CASSFGVLDEQFF
TGTGCCAGCAGCTTTGGGGTGTTGGATGAGCAGTTCTTC
>12|TRBJ1-2|many|TRBV12-3/TRBV12-4|-
CASSFGEAGYTF
TGTGCCAGCAGTTTCGGGGAGGCTGGCTACACCTTC
>15|TRBJ2-3|few|TRBV14|-
CASSRSGPSTDTQYF
TGTGCCAGCAGCCGTTCGGGACCCAGCACAGATACGCAGTATTTT
>16|TRBJ2-1|many|TRBV5-5|TRBD1
CASSLRWTGGTERQFF
TGTGCCAGCAGCTTGAGATGGACAGGGGGCACGGAACGGCAGTTCTTC
>16|TRBJ2-7|many|TRBV5-1|TRBD1
CASSDSTLQGTYEQYF
TGCGCCAGCAGCGATTCAACACTACAGGGGACCTACGAGCAGTACTTC